This TCR beta chain was recovered during a study of blood T cell repertoires in COVID-19. Study as a whole: Samples of COVID-19 (acute and convalescent) were obtained from the United States, Italy and Spain. From T cells, B-cell-depleted T cells, or PBMCs came the material, which was cDNA or gDNA.

Original processing notes: Estimation of nucleated cell counts relied on the amplification of reference gene primers. Profiling relied on immunoSEQ multiplex PCR, and the TCRdb table lists in-frame clones only, not all of them. Clone size and the V and J calls come from that table; the DNA yielded D and trimming. The sample consists of fewer than 200,000 clones, about 75% of them appearing once. Sequencing was carried out using peripheral blood. The TCR comes from a woman in her 70s with acute or convalescent COVID-19.

CDR3 in DNA: TGTGCCAGCAGTGACTGGACAGGGACCGGAAACACCATATATTTT. Protein product: CASSDWTGTGNTIYF. V is TRBV2 and J is TRBJ1-3; TRBD1 aligns across 8 bases. The CDR3 spans 15 residues. The J segment lost 4 bases and the V segment lost 3 bases, leaving 5 bases of the junction unmatched. Germline-derived CDR1 and CDR2 are SNHLY and FYNNEI.